This T cell receptor (beta chain) was identified during a study of T cell repertoires in cytomegalovirus infection (dated by TCRdb to 2018 to 2020). At the level of the whole study: Donor HLA type was relevant to the analysis, as public TCR beta signatures indicated carriage of CMV infection together with the matching HLA type.

TCRdb shows the sequencer as Illumina HiSeq 1500. Using fastp at Q25 and MiXCR, TCRdb reprocessed the public reads and kept productive beta chains. One record per CDR3 amino acid sequence lists the most common genes and DNA. The sample includes roughly 49,000 distinct CDR3 sequences, with roughly 20% observed a single time. Jointly, the top ten make up approximately 17% of the sample. General conclusions and limits of the study: The ex vivo response was dominated by HLA-C-restricted CMV-specific TCR beta clonotypes, and the single most frequent clonotype in two of eight donors was supplied by these HLA-C-restricted clonotypes. In both this cohort and an independent roughly 360-donor cohort, the cumulative frequency of public TCR beta family members distinguished carriers of CMV infection plus the relevant HLA type.

In the case of this clonotype: No cognate antigen has been identified for it. Base qualities are not recorded, but no much larger clone differs from it by a single base.

The CDR3 measures 15 amino acids from cysteine to phenylalanine. Solely the CDR3 DNA is kept, with 45 bases framed from the first base. CDR1 MNHEY and CDR2 SVGAGI were looked up in the germline V gene. Trimming leaves V shorter by 5 bases and J shorter by 7 bases, with the junction holding 11 bases beyond the gene matches. The sequenced sample consisted of PBMCs, sequenced either directly or after in vitro stimulation (not recorded which). The receptor chain draws on TRBV6-5 and TRBJ2-7; 10 junctional bases match TRBD2. The receptor was derived from a human donor in good health (CMV status not recorded). Some clones in this sample may be carry-over from other donors' samples. CDR3 reads: CASSPTGTSVGEQYF. The bases read TGTGCCAGCAGTCCAACCGGGACTAGCGTGGGGGAGCAGTACTTC.